This is a list of T cell receptor beta chains from one sample in a study of cytomegalovirus exposure and HLA in healthy donors. Libraries were prepared by immunoSEQ multiplex PCR; TCRdb keeps only in-frame clonotypes and omits some of them. Counted here are roughly 130,000 clones, 70% to 85% occurring once; the ten biggest clones make up approximately 8.8%. The sequenced sample consisted of PBMCs. The receptors originated from a woman in her 50s in good health and CMV-seropositive. Both conserved end residues are trimmed from each CDR3. Fields, in order: V gene, J gene, CDR3 length, CDR3 protein.

TRBV2	TRBJ1-6	9	ASRQSSPLH
TRBV6-5	TRBJ1-2	11	ASSWPGSYGYT
TRBV4-1	TRBJ2-2	13	ASSYGQGLGGELF
TRBV25-1	TRBJ1-2	12	ASSGEGVFVGYT
TRBV9	TRBJ1-6	16	ASSVRNMSRDRDSPLH
TRBV2	TRBJ1-5	11	ASSQGGNQPQH
TRBV9	TRBJ2-2	14	ASSPRQGPDTGELF
TRBV7-3	TRBJ1-1	12	ASSLDRQNTEAF
TRBV30	TRBJ1-6	14	AWSVEGASYNSPLH
TRBV9	TRBJ1-1	14	ASRDGQGGKGTEAF
TRBV29-1	TRBJ2-5	11	SVETTGRETQY
TRBV9	TRBJ1-6	13	ASSVGAGDNSPLH
TRBV7-3	TRBJ2-4	13	ASSLTIGAKNIQY
TRBV6-5	TRBJ1-5	10	ASRQGNQPQH
TRBV5-1	TRBJ1-2	12	ASSFGTAGYGYT
TRBV29-1	TRBJ2-7	12	SVEASGGSYEQY
TRBV28	TRBJ1-2	11	ASSLLAGKGYT
TRBV2	TRBJ1-1	14	ASSQGQSPMNTEAF
TRBV6-6	TRBJ1-1	14	ASSSGTGPMNTEAF
TRBV30	TRBJ1-4	12	AWGRGATNEKLF
TRBV5-1	TRBJ2-7	14	ASSIAGKVEVDEQY
TRBV5-1	TRBJ1-4	13	ASSLNPLRDEKLF
TRBV7-8	TRBJ1-3	16	ASSADRDIRRSGNTIY
TRBV19	TRBJ1-1	12	ASSTRQGRTEAF
TRBV6-1	TRBJ1-2	11	ASSEGDSYGYT
TRBV11-2	TRBJ1-4	14	ASSYARGEGNEKLF
TRBV18	TRBJ2-7	12	ASSPPVQIYEQY
TRBV5-1	TRBJ2-5	14	ASSRTSGGLQETQY
TRBV23-1	TRBJ1-5	14	ASSQMGDRWTGAQH
TRBV29-1	TRBJ1-1	12	SVEDLARNTEAF
TRBV7-2	TRBJ1-5	12	ARSTRGGGQPQH
TRBV7-6	TRBJ2-7	14	ASSTSPGQGRYEQY
TRBV5-6	TRBJ1-1	12	ASSPPGQGLEAF
TRBV19	TRBJ2-3	12	ASTQGPSTDTQY
TRBV9	TRBJ2-2	13	ATSHQRQEHRGAV
TRBV2	TRBJ2-2	12	ASPRGENTGELF
TRBV5-1	TRBJ1-4	12	ASSLPGREEKLF
TRBV5-4	TRBJ1-2	15	ASSLNPVRGVGYGYT
TRBV6-5	TRBJ2-4	11	ASSYRPQNSQY
TRBV30	TRBJ2-3	6	AWSPLA
TRBV27	TRBJ2-7	12	ASTPMAGKYEQY
TRBV11-3	TRBJ2-2	13	ASSLTGIGAGELF
TRBV6-5	-	12	ASSLYGLAYEQY
TRBV4-1	TRBJ1-2	13	ASSQDWGGLVGYT
TRBV5-1	TRBJ2-4	14	ASSLLPPGAKNIQY
TRBV10-2	TRBJ1-2	12	ASSESGGDGGYT
TRBV19	TRBJ1-2	12	ASSASAAGYGYT
TRBV18	TRBJ1-3	15	ASSPGDSPSSGNTIY
TRBV5-8	TRBJ1-5	13	ASSFQGVRNQPQH
TRBV2	TRBJ1-2	10	ATQGRNYGYT
TRBV5-4	TRBJ2-3	14	ASTSKDSGGVDTQY
TRBV30	TRBJ2-5	9	AWSVRETQY
TRBV4-2	TRBJ1-2	12	ASSRAGGTDGYT